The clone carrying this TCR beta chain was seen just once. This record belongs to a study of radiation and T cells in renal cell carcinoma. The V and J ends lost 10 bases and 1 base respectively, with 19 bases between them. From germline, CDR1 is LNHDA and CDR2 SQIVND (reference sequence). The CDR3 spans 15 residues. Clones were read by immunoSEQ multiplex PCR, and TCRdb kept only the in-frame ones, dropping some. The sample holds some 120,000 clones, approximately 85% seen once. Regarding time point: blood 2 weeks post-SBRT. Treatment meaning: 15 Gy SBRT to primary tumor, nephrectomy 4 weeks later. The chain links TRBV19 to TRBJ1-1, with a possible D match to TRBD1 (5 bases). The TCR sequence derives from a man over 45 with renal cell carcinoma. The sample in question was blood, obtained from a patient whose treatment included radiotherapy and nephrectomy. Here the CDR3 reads CATNSPRGENTEAFF. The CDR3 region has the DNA TGTGCCACCAACTCCCCGAGGGGCGAGAACACTGAAGCTTTCTTT.